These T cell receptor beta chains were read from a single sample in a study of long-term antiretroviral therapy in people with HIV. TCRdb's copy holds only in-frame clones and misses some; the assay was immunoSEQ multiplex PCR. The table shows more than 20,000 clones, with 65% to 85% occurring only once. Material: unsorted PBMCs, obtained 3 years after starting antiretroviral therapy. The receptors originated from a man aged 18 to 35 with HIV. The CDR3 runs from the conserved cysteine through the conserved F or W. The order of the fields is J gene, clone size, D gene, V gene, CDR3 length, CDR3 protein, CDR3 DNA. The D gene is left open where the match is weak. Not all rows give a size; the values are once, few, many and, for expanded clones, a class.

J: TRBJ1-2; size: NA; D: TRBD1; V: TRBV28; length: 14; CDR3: CASSLLDRVAGYTF; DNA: TGTGCCAGCAGTTTATTAGACAGGGTGGCTGGCTACACCTTC
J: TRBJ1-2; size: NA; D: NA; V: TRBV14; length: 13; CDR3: CASSQDSDYGYTF; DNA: TGTGCCAGCAGCCAAGACAGCGACTATGGCTACACCTTC
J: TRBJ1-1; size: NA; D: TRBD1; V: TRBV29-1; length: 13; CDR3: CSVDETGVAEAFF; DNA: TGCAGCGTTGACGAGACAGGGGTTGCTGAAGCTTTCTTT
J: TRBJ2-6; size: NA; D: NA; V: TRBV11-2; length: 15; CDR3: CASSSWGTGANVLTF; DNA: TGTGCCAGCAGCTCCTGGGGAACTGGGGCCAACGTCCTGACTTTC
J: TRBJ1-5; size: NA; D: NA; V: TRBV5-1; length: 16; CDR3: CASSLDPTGAGQPQHF; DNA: TGCGCCAGCAGCTTGGATCCGACAGGAGCAGGACAGCCCCAGCATTTT
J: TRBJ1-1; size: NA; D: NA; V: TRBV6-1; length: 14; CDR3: CASSVFEENTEAFF; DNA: TGTGCCAGCAGTGTATTCGAAGAGAACACTGAAGCTTTCTTT
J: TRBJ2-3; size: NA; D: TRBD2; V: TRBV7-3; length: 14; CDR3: CASSRGGSTDTQYF; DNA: TGTGCCAGCAGTCGCGGGGGATCCACAGATACGCAGTATTTT
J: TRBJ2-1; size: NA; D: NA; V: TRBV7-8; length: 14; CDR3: CASSSRGGGNEQFF; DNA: TGTGCCAGCAGCTCCAGGGGGGGCGGCAATGAGCAGTTCTTC
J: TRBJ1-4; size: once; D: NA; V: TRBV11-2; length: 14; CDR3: CASSLVGGDEKLFF; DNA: TGTGCCAGCAGCTTAGTCGGGGGGGATGAAAAACTGTTTTTT
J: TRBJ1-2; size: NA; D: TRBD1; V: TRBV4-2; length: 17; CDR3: CASSQEGRGRQVDGYTF; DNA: TGTGCCAGCAGCCAAGAGGGCAGGGGGCGCCAGGTGGATGGCTACACCTTC
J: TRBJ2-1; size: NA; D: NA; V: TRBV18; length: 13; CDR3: CASSPVGVNEQFF; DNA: TGTGCCAGCTCACCAGTGGGGGTGAATGAGCAGTTCTTC
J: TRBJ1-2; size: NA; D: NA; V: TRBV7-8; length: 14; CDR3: CASSLRQSNYGYTF; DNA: TGTGCCAGCAGCTTACGACAGAGTAACTATGGCTACACCTTC
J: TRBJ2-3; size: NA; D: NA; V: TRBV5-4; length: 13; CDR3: CASKFNRDGTQYF; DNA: TGTGCCAGTAAGTTTAACAGGGATGGTACGCAGTATTTT
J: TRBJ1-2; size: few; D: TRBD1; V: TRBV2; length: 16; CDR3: CASSQGGDAATSGYTF; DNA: TGTGCCAGCAGCCAAGGGGGCGATGCCGCGACGAGCGGCTACACCTTC
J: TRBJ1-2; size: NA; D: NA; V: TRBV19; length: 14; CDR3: CASSMKGLFKGYTF; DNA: TGTGCCAGTAGTATGAAGGGACTGTTCAAGGGCTACACCTTC
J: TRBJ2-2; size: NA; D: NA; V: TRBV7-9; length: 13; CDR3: CASSYTSSGELFF; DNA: TGTGCCAGCAGCTACACTAGCTCCGGGGAGCTGTTTTTT
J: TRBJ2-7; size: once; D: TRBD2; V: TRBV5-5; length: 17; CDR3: CASSLAGGTSGSYEQYF; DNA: TGTGCCAGCAGCTTGGCGGGGGGGACTAGCGGGAGCTACGAGCAGTACTTC
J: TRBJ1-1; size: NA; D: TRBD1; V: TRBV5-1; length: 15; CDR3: CASSLDRTGNTEAFF; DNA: TGCGCCAGCAGCTTGGATAGGACAGGGAACACTGAAGCTTTCTTT
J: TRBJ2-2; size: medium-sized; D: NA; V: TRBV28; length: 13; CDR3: CASSFRGTGELFF; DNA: TGTGCCAGCAGTTTTCGAGGGACCGGGGAGCTGTTTTTT
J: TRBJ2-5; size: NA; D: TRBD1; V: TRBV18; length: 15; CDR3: CASSVIRGLLETQYF; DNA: TGTGCCAGCTCTGTGATTAGGGGGCTTTTGGAGACCCAGTACTTC
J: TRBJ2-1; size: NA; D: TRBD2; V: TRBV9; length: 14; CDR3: CASSVGTSFNEQFF; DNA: TGTGCCAGCAGCGTGGGGACTAGCTTCAATGAGCAGTTCTTC
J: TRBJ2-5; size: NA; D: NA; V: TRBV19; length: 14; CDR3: CASSQNSQGKTQYF; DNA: TGTGCCAGTAGTCAGAATTCACAGGGAAAGACCCAGTACTTC
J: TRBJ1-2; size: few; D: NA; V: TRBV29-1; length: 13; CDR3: CSVGGSSNYGYTF; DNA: TGCAGCGTGGGAGGGTCTTCTAACTATGGCTACACCTTC
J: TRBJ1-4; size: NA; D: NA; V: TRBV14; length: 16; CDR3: CASSQDSAATNEKLFF; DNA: TGTGCCAGCAGCCAAGATAGTGCGGCCACTAATGAAAAACTGTTTTTT
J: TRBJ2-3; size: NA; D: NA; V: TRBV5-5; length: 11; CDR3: CASNEWDTQYF; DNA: TGTGCCAGCAACGAGTGGGATACGCAGTATTTT
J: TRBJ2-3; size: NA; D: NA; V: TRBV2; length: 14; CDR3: CASMSRERSDTQYF; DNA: TGTGCCAGCATGAGCAGGGAAAGGTCAGATACGCAGTATTTT